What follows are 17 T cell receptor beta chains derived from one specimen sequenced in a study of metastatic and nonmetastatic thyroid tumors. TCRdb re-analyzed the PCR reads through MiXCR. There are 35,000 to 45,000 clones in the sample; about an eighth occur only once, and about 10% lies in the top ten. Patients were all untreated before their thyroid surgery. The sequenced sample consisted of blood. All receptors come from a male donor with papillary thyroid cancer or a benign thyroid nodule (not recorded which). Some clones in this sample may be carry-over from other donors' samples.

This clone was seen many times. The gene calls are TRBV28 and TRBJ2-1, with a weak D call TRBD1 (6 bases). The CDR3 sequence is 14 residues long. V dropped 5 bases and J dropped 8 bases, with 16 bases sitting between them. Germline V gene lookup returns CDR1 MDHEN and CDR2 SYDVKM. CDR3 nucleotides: TGTGCCAGCAGTCCTCCCGGGACATCCCATGAGCAGTTCTTC. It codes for CASSPPGTSHEQFF.

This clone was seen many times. CDR3 sequence: CASSSSDIQYF. The CDR3 coding sequence is TGTGCCAGCAGCTCCTCTGACATTCAGTACTTC. The chain recombines TRBV11-3 with TRBJ2-4; D is uncertain. This CDR3 contains 11 residues. V lost 4 bases, J lost 8 bases, and 6 bases lay in between. Germline CDR1 SGHNT, CDR2 YENEEA. Looking up the rest from reference TRBV11-3 and TRBJ2-4 gives the full variable domain: EAGVVQSPRYKIIEKKQPVAFWCNPISGHNTLYWYLQNLGQGPELLIRYENEEAVDDSQLPKDRFSAERLKGVDSTLKIQPAELGDSAVYLCASSSSDIQYFGAGTRLSVL.

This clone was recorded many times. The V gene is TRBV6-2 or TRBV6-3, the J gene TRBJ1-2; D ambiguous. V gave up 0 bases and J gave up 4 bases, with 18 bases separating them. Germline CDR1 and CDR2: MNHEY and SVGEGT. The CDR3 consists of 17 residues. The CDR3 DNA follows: TGTGCCAGCAGTTACTCAAATGATGACGTCCTTTCCTATGGCTACACCTTC. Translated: CASSYSNDDVLSYGYTF.

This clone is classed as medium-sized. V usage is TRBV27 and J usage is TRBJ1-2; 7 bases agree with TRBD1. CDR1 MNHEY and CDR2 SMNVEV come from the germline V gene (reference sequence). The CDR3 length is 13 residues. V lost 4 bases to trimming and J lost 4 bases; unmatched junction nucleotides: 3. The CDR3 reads CASSSGQAYGYTF. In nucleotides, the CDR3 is TGTGCCAGCAGTTCCGGACAGGCCTATGGCTACACCTTC.

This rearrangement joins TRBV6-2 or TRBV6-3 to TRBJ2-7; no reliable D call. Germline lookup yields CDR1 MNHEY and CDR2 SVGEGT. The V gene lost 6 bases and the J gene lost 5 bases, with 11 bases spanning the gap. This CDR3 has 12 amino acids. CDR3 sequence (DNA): TGTGCCAGCAGGACCCACCACAACGAGCAGTACTTC. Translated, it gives CASRTHHNEQYF.

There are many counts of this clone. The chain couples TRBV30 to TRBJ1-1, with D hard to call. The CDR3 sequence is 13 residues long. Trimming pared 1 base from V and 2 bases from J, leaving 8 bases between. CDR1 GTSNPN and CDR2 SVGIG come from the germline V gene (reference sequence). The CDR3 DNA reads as TGTGCCTGGAGTGCTATTAGAAACACTGAAGCTTTCTTT. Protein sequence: CAWSAIRNTEAFF.

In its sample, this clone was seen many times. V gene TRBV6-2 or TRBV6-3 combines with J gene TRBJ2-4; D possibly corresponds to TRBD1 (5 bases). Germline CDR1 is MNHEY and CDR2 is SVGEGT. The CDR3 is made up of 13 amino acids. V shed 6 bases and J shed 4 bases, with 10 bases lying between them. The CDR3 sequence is CASRGAGKNIQYF. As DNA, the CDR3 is TGTGCCAGCAGGGGCGCAGGGAAAAACATTCAGTACTTC.

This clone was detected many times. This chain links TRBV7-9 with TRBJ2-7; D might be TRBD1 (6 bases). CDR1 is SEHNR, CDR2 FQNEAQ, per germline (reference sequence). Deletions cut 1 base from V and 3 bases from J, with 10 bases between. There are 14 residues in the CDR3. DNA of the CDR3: TGTGCCAGCAGCTTAGGATTAGGGGGCTACGAGCAGTACTTC. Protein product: CASSLGLGGYEQYF.

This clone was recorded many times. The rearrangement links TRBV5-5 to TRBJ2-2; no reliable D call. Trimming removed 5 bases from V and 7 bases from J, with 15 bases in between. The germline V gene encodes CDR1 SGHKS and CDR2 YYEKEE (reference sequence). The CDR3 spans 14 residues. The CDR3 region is CASSLDISNGELFF. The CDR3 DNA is TGTGCCAGCAGTTTAGACATTAGTAACGGGGAGCTGTTTTTT.

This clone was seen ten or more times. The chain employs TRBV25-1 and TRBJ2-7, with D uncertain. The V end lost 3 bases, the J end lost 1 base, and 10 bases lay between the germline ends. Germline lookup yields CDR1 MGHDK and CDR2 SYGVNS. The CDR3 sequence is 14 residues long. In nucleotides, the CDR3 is TGTGCCAGCAGTGAGACCGGGCTTTCCTACGAGCAGTACTTC. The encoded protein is CASSETGLSYEQYF.

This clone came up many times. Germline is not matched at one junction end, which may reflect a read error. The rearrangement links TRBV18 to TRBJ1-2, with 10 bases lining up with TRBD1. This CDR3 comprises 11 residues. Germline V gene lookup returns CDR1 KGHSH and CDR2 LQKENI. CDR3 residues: CASSPGTGASF. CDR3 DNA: TGTGCCAGCTCCCCAGGGACAGGGGCCTCCTTC.

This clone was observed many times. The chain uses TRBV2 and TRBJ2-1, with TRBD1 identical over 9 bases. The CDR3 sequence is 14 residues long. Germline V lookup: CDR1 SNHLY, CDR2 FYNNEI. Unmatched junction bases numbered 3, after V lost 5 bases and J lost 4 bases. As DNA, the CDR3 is TGTGCCAGCAGTCAACAGGGGGCATACAATGAGCAGTTCTTC. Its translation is CASSQQGAYNEQFF.

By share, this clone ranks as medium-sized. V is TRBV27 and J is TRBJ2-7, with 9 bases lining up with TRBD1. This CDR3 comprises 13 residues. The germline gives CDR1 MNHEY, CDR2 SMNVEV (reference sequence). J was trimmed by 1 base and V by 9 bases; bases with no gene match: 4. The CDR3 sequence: CASGQGMSYEQYF. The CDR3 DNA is TGTGCCAGTGGACAGGGGATGTCCTACGAGCAGTACTTC.

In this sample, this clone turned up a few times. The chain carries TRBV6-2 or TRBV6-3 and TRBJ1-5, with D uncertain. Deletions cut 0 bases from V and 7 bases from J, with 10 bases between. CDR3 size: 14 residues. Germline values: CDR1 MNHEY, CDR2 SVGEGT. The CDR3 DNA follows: TGTGCCAGCAGTTACTCGTGCCTTTACCAGCCCCAGCATTTT. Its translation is CASSYSCLYQPQHF.

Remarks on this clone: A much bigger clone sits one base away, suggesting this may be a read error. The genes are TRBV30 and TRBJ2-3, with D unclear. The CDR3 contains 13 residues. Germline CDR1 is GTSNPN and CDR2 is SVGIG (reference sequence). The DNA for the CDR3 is TGTCCCTGGAGTGACCGCAGCACAGATACGCAGTATTTT. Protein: CPWSDRSTDTQYF.

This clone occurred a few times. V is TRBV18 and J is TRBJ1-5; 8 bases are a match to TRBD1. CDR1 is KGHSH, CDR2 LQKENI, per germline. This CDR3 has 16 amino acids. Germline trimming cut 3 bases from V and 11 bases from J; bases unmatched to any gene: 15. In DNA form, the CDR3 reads TGTGCCAGCTCACCCTTTAGACAGGGGCCTCAGGAGGCCCAGCATTTT. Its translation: CASSPFRQGPQEAQHF.

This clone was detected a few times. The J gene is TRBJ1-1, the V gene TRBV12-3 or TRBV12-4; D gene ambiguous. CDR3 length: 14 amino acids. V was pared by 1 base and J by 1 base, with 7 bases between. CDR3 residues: CASSLDPSNTEAFF. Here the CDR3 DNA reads TGTGCCAGCAGTTTAGACCCATCGAACACTGAAGCTTTCTTT.